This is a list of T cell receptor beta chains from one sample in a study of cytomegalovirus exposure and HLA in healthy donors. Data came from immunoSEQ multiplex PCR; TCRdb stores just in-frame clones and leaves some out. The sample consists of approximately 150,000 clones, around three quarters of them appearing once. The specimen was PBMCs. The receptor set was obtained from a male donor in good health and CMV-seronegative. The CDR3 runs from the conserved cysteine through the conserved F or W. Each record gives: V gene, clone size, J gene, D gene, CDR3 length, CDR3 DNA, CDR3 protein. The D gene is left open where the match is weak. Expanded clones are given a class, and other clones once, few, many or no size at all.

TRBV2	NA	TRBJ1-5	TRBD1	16	TGTGCCAGCAGCCCCGGACAGGGCGGTAGCAATCAGCCCCAGCATTTT	CASSPGQGGSNQPQHF
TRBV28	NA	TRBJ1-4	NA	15	TGTGCCAGCAGTTTGGGCAGCCCCGGGGGTGAAAAACTGTTTTTT	CASSLGSPGGEKLFF
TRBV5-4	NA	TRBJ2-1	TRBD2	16	TGTGCCAGCAGTCCGGGACTAGCGGGGGAGTACAATGAGCAGTTCTTC	CASSPGLAGEYNEQFF
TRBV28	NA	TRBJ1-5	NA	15	TGTGCCAGCAGTTTTGGGGGCCTAGGGAATCAGCCCCAGCATTTT	CASSFGGLGNQPQHF
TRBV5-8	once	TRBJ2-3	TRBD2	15	TGTGCCAGCAGCCGAATAGCGGGGTACACAGATACGCAGTATTTT	CASSRIAGYTDTQYF
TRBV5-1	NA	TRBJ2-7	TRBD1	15	TGCGCCAGCAGCTTATTCCCGGGACAGTACTACGAGCAGTACTTC	CASSLFPGQYYEQYF
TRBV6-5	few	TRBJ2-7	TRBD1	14	TGTGCCAGCAGTGACGGGACAGCGACCTACGAGCAGTACTTC	CASSDGTATYEQYF
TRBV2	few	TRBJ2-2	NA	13	TGTGCCAGCAGTCAAGAATCGGCCGGGGAGCTGTTTTTT	CASSQESAGELFF
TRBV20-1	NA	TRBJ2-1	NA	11	TGCAGTGCTTTGCGAGGAAATGAGCAGTTCTTC	CSALRGNEQFF
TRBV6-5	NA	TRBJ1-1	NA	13	TGTGCTGCAGAGGCGGGGGGTCTTTCTGAAGCTTTCTTT	CAAEAGGLSEAFF
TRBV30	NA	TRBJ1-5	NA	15	TGTGCCTGGAGTGTACGAGGTAATAGCAATCAGCCCCAGCATTTT	CAWSVRGNSNQPQHF
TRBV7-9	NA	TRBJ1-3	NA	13	TGTGCCAGCAGACGTACGACTGGAGACACCATATATTTT	CASRRTTGDTIYF
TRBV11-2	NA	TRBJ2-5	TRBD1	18	TGTGCCAGCAGCTTAGAGCCAGGGGGACAGGGGGTCTTAGAGACCCAGTACTTC	CASSLEPGGQGVLETQYF
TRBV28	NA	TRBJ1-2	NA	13	TGTGCCAGCAGTTTGGCCCCTAACTATGGCTACACCTTC	CASSLAPNYGYTF
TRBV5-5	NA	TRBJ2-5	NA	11	TGTGCCAGCAGCTTACTGGAGACCCAGTACTTC	CASSLLETQYF
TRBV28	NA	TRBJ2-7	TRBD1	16	TGTGCCAGCAGTTTTGGTGGGGACAGAGCCTCCTACGAGCAGTACTTC	CASSFGGDRASYEQYF
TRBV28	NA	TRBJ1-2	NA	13	TGTGCCAGCAGGGGGGGACGGGGCTATGGCTACACCTTC	CASRGGRGYGYTF
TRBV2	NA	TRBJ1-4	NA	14	TGTGCCAGCAGGAGCAGGGCAACTAATGAAAAACTGTTTTTT	CASRSRATNEKLFF
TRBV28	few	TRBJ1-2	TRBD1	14	TGTGCCAGCAGTTGGGGACAGGGGATCTATGGCTACACCTTC	CASSWGQGIYGYTF
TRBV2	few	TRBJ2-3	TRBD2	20	TGTGCCAGCATCCCCCTAGGGCTAGCGGGAGGCCGCACTAGCACAGATACGCAGTATTTT	CASIPLGLAGGRTSTDTQYF
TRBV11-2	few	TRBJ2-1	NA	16	TGTGCCAGCAGCTTAGTAGCGGGGACAGCCTACAATGAGCAGTTCTTC	CASSLVAGTAYNEQFF
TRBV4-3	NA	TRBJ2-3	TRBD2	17	TGCGCCAGCAGCCGCGCGGGGGGCGAGGGGAGCACAGATACGCAGTATTTT	CASSRAGGEGSTDTQYF
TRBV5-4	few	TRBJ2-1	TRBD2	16	TGTGCCAGCAGCGGACTTAGCGGGGGCGGGTACAATGAGCAGTTCTTC	CASSGLSGGGYNEQFF